This T cell receptor (beta chain) comes out of a study of blood T cell repertoires in COVID-19. At the level of the study: COVID-19 samples from acute and convalescent phases originated in the United States, Italy and Spain.

V trimming: 3 bases; J trimming: 11 bases; junction bases outside the gene matches: 12. The V gene's germline CDR1 is MNHEY and CDR2 SVGAGI. The CDR3 is made up of 15 amino acids. Under the authors' procedure: Estimated nucleated cell counts came from reference gene primer amplification. Clones were read by immunoSEQ multiplex PCR, and TCRdb kept only the in-frame ones, dropping some. From that table come the V and J calls and clone size; the DNA was used to work out D and trimming. The sample shows 300,000 or so clones, roughly 84% of them seen only once. The specimen was PBMCs or T cells enriched from blood (not recorded which). The clonotype originates from a woman aged 25-40 years who had recovered from COVID-19. The V and J genes are TRBV6-5 and TRBJ1-4; 7 bases align to TRBD1. The CDR3 DNA follows: TGTGCCAGCAGTTATAACCCCCTTGGGGGACAGAAACTGTTTTTT. It is translated as CASSYNPLGGQKLFF.